This paragraph covers one T cell receptor beta chain sequence. Sequenced by immunoSEQ multiplex PCR; TCRdb stores in-frame clones only, minus some. The sample yields roughly 80,000 clones, 91% seen once. The germline V gene has CDR1 SGHRS and CDR2 YFSETQ. V lost 3 bases, J lost 7 bases, and 10 bases lay in between. This CDR3 comprises 13 residues. These data are taken from a study of Tregs in tolerant kidney transplant recipients. The chain combines TRBV5-1 with TRBJ1-4, with D uncertain. This sequence was found in a human donor who received a combined kidney and bone marrow transplant. The material was Tregs from blood, obtained before the transplant. The CDR3 nucleotides are TGCGCCAGCAGCTCCGGACCAGCTGAAAAACTGTTTTTT. Translating it yields CASSSGPAEKLFF.